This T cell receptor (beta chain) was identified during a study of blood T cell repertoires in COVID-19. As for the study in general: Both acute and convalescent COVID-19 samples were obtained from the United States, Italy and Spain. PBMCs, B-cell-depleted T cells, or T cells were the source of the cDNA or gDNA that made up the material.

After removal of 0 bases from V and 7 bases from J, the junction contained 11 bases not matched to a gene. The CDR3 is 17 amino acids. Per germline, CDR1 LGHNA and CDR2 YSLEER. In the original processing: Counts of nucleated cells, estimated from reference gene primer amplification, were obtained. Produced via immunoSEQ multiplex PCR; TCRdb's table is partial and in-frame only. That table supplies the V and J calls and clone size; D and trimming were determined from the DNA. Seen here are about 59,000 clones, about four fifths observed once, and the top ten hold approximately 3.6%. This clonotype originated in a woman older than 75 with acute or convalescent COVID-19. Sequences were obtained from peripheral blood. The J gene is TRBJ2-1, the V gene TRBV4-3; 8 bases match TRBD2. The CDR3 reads CASSQDGTRGGRNEQFF. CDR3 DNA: TGCGCCAGCAGCCAAGATGGGACACGGGGGGGCCGGAATGAGCAGTTCTTC.